This T cell receptor (beta chain) was profiled in a study of CD8 T cells in ankylosing spondylitis. The study's findings and limits: Among TCR beta sequences, a motif of roughly 8 highly homologous variants appeared characteristic of ankylosing spondylitis blood.

Per the germline V gene, CDR1 is SQVTM and CDR2 is ANQGSEA. The CDR3 has 12 residues. Trimming removed 8 bases from V and 5 bases from J, with 15 bases in between. Each CDR3 protein gets one entry after TCRdb re-called the 5' RACE reads with MiXCR. This table holds about 400,000 distinct CDR3 sequences, 20% to 25% found once. This clonotype was counted many times. Its matching antigen is unknown. This TCR was sampled from a male donor with ankylosing spondylitis. The sample comprised blood, either unsorted or a sorted T cell fraction (not recorded which). The chain couples TRBV29-1 to TRBJ2-5; D uncertain. The CDR3 is CSPGRSGETQYF. CDR3 coding DNA: TGCAGCCCAGGAAGGTCCGGGGAGACCCAGTACTTC.